This passage covers 28 T cell receptor beta chains from one sample sequenced in a study of blood T cell repertoires in COVID-19. Profiled with immunoSEQ multiplex PCR; TCRdb holds only in-frame clones, not every one. This sample has about 50,000 clones, with about 85% found just once. The specimen sequenced was peripheral blood. The receptors derive from a woman in her sixties or seventies with acute or convalescent COVID-19.

This clone was detected only once. Other DNA sequences from this sample encode an identical CDR3 as well. The V gene is TRBV5-4, the J gene TRBJ2-7, with no clear D. V was shortened by 0 bases and J by 1 base, with 5 bases between the two germline ends. The germline V gene encodes CDR1 SGHNT and CDR2 YYREEE (reference sequence). The CDR3 length is 13 residues. The CDR3 DNA is TGTGCCAGCAGCTTGGCCTCTTCCTACGAGCAGTACTTC. Protein sequence: CASSLASSYEQYF.

The rearrangement joins TRBV6-2 or TRBV6-3 to TRBJ2-1; D is uncertain. The CDR3 has 12 amino acids. Germline V gene lookup returns CDR1 MNHEY and CDR2 SVGEGT. Deletions cut 5 bases from V and 10 bases from J, with 12 bases between. The CDR3 sequence: CASSQSRREQFF. Written as DNA, the CDR3 is TGTGCCAGCAGTCAATCTAGACGGGAGCAGTTCTTC.

The V gene is TRBV15, the J gene TRBJ2-4, with a weak D call TRBD1 (6 bases). In germline, CDR1 is LNHNV, CDR2 YYDKDF (reference sequence). V was shortened by 5 bases and J by 6 bases, with 14 bases between the two germline ends. This CDR3 region has 14 residues. The CDR3 nucleotides read TGTGCCACCAGCCTTCCCTTAGGGGGAAACATTCAGTACTTC. Protein sequence: CATSLPLGGNIQYF.

The chain couples TRBV4-3 to TRBJ2-6; 9 bases are a match to TRBD1. The V gene's germline CDR1 is LGHNA and CDR2 YSLEER. The V gene end was trimmed by 4 bases and the J gene end by 2 bases; junction bases not matched to a gene: 0. This CDR3 region has 15 residues. Here the CDR3 reads CASSRDRAGANVLTF. CDR3 DNA: TGCGCCAGCAGCCGGGACAGGGCTGGGGCCAACGTCCTGACTTTC.

The rearrangement uses TRBV2 and TRBJ2-5; 10 nucleotides line up with TRBD2. CDR3 length: 16 amino acids. CDR1 and CDR2 from the germline V gene are SNHLY and FYNNEI. The V and J ends lost 6 bases and 4 bases, in that order; junction bases with no gene match: 11. The CDR3 region is CASSGGLAGAIETQYF. The DNA of the CDR3 is TGTGCCAGCAGCGGGGGGCTAGCGGGAGCAATAGAGACCCAGTACTTC. Full variable domain (remainder filled in from reference TRBV2 and TRBJ2-5): EPEVTQTPSHQVTQMGQEVILRCVPISNHLYFYWYRQILGQKVEFLVSFYNNEISEKSEIFDDQFSVERPDGSNFTLKIRSTKLEDSAMYFCASSGGLAGAIETQYFGPGTRLLVL.

V and J are TRBV3-1 (or the pseudogene TRBV3-2) and TRBJ1-3; D is perhaps TRBD1 (5 bases). Trimming took 2 bases from V and 2 from J, leaving 13 bases between them. The CDR3 is 16 amino acids. Germline loops: CDR1 LGHDT, CDR2 YNNKEL (reference sequence). The CDR3 region is CASSQSWQGAGNTIYF. The CDR3 coding sequence is TGTGCCAGCAGCCAAAGTTGGCAGGGCGCTGGAAACACCATATATTTT.

This chain links TRBV7-6 with TRBJ2-7; D remains ambiguous. Looked up from germline, CDR1 is SGHVS and CDR2 is FNYEAQ. V lost 0 bases and J 3 bases, leaving 6 bases between the germline ends. CDR3 length equals 13 residues. CDR3 DNA: TGTGCCAGCAGCTTAGCAGTCAGCTACGAGCAGTACTTC. Residues: CASSLAVSYEQYF.

This clone was detected a few times. The genes are TRBV7-9 and TRBJ2-2; D unclear. V was shortened by 1 base and J by 7 bases, with 7 bases between the two germline ends. The CDR3 contains 13 residues. Germline CDR1 reads SEHNR; CDR2 reads FQNEAQ (reference sequence). CDR3 DNA sequence: TGTGCCAGCAGCTTAGAGCTTGTCGGGGAGCTGTTTTTT. Protein: CASSLELVGELFF.

The CDR3 region is CAWSEPLTSGPGTQYF. DNA of the CDR3: TGTGCCTGGAGTGAGCCCTTAACTAGCGGCCCAGGGACCCAGTACTTC. The chain combines TRBV30 with TRBJ2-5, with TRBD2 identical over 8 bases. The ends lost 1 base at V and 7 bases at J; junction bases unmatched: 14. The CDR3 is 16 amino acids. Germline V gene data show CDR1 as GTSNPN and CDR2 as SVGIG (reference sequence).

The J gene is TRBJ1-2, the V gene TRBV3-1 (or the pseudogene TRBV3-2); D is undetermined. The CDR3 covers 15 residues. The germline gives CDR1 LGHDT, CDR2 YNNKEL (reference sequence). V dropped 1 base and J dropped 8 bases, with 17 bases sitting between them. The CDR3 here is CASSQGRGKRLGYTF. CDR3 nucleotide sequence: TGTGCCAGCAGCCAAGGGAGAGGGAAAAGGTTAGGCTACACCTTC.

The gene calls are TRBV5-1 and TRBJ1-1, with 12 nucleotides matching TRBD1. CDR3 length: 16 residues. CDR1 and CDR2 from the germline V gene are SGHRS and YFSETQ. With V trimmed by 2 bases and J by 5 bases, 7 bases remained unmatched. CDR3 residues: CASSLGTGGRRTEAFF. The CDR3 region has the DNA TGCGCCAGCAGCTTAGGGACAGGGGGCAGGAGAACTGAAGCTTTCTTT.

The gene calls are TRBV3-1 (or the pseudogene TRBV3-2) and TRBJ2-7; 7 nucleotides align to TRBD2. This CDR3 comprises 14 residues. The V gene end was trimmed by 4 bases and the J gene end by 3 bases; junction bases not matched to a gene: 6. Germline V gene data show CDR1 as LGHDT and CDR2 as YNNKEL (reference sequence). The CDR3 loop reads CASSPRSGNYEQYF. The CDR3 coding sequence is TGTGCCAGCAGCCCCCGAAGCGGGAACTACGAGCAGTACTTC.

The rearrangement joins TRBV10-2 to TRBJ2-5, with 10 bases identical to TRBD2. There are 16 residues in the CDR3. Trimming removed 1 base from V and 2 bases from J; junction bases left unmatched: 4. The germline V gene encodes CDR1 WSHSY and CDR2 SAAADI. CDR3 protein: CASSEWLTSGQETQYF. DNA of the CDR3: TGCGCCAGCAGTGAGTGGCTGACTAGCGGGCAAGAGACCCAGTACTTC.

The CDR3 nucleotides read TGCGCCAGCAGCACCTACAGGGCTGGGGGCACAGATACGCAGTATTTT. This gives the protein CASSTYRAGGTDTQYF. The chain carries TRBV5-1 and TRBJ2-3, with D maybe TRBD1 (6 bases). Germline CDR1 reads SGHRS; CDR2 reads YFSETQ. With 4 bases removed from V and 1 base from J, the gap between germline ends came to 16 bases. The CDR3 has 16 amino acids.

The chain carries TRBV7-3 and TRBJ1-6; a weak D match, TRBD1 (5 bases). This CDR3 spans 14 amino acids. Trimming removed 4 bases at V and 9 bases at J, with 13 bases between. The germline CDR1 and CDR2 sequences are SGHTA and FQGTGA. Here the CDR3 reads CASSSGGFGSPLHF. For the CDR3, the DNA is TGTGCCAGCAGCTCCGGGGGGTTTGGTTCACCCCTCCACTTT.

The CDR3 spells CASSQDVGTSGRAGQYF. CDR3 nucleotide sequence: TGCGCCAGCAGCCAAGACGTCGGGACTAGCGGGAGGGCCGGGCAGTATTTT. V and J are TRBV4-1 and TRBJ2-3, with 16 bases matching TRBD2. This CDR3 comprises 17 residues. V lost 0 bases, J lost 11 bases, and 8 bases stayed unmatched. Germline V gene lookup returns CDR1 MGHRA and CDR2 YSYEKL.

The chain links TRBV11-3 to TRBJ2-2; 10 positions match TRBD2. The germline gives CDR1 SGHNT, CDR2 YENEEA. This CDR3 comprises 13 residues. V lost 5 bases to trimming and J lost 8 bases; unmatched junction nucleotides: 2. CDR3 residues: CASSQLAGGELFF. CDR3 bases: TGTGCCAGCAGCCAACTAGCGGGGGGGGAGCTGTTTTTT.

This sequence joins TRBV6-5 and TRBJ1-2; D is perhaps TRBD1 (5 bases). Germline V lookup: CDR1 MNHEY, CDR2 SVGAGI. V lost 0 bases to trimming and J lost 7 bases, with 18 bases between them. The CDR3 extends over 16 amino acids. CDR3 amino acids: CASSYSKDGRRGGYTF. The CDR3 DNA sequence: TGTGCCAGCAGTTACTCGAAGGACGGACGTAGGGGTGGCTACACCTTC.

In its sample, this clone was seen a few times. This chain uses TRBV19 with TRBJ1-2; a possible D gene is TRBD1 (6 bases). Germline V gives CDR1 LNHDA, CDR2 SQIVND (reference sequence). The CDR3 has 15 residues. The ends were cut back, 3 bases at V and 3 bases at J, with 14 bases in the middle. CDR3 nucleotide sequence: TGTGCCAGTAGTATTCTGGTGTCAGGGGACTATGGCTACACCTTC. Its protein product is CASSILVSGDYGYTF.

The rearrangement joins TRBV5-4 to TRBJ1-1; D uncertain. The CDR3 runs to 15 residues. Germline V lookup: CDR1 SGHNT, CDR2 YYREEE (reference sequence). V shed 4 bases and J shed 4 bases, with 17 bases lying between them. The CDR3 nucleotides are TGTGCCAGCAGCCCTGCGGCCACCACCCCCACTGAAGCTTTCTTT. Translation: CASSPAATTPTEAFF.

V gene TRBV19 combines with J gene TRBJ1-5, with D possibly matching TRBD1 (5 bases). Per germline, CDR1 LNHDA and CDR2 SQIVND (reference sequence). The CDR3 contains 15 residues. Trimming cost V 7 bases and J 6 bases, with 19 bases left between them. DNA for the CDR3: TGTGCCAGTATTCAGTCGCGGGGGGTGAGTCAGCCCCAGCATTTT. Translated, it gives CASIQSRGVSQPQHF.

The rearrangement links TRBV5-8 to TRBJ2-5; possibly TRBD2 for D (6 bases). The V and J ends lost 3 bases and 4 bases respectively, with 13 bases between them. This CDR3 comprises 14 residues. Germline CDR1 is SGHTS and CDR2 is YDEGEE. The CDR3 nucleotides are TGTGCCAGCAGCTGGGTCTTGGGGGGAGAGACCCAGTACTTC. It is translated as CASSWVLGGETQYF.

The V and J genes are TRBV4-1 and TRBJ1-1, with 9 bases identical to TRBD1. Losses at the gene ends were 0 bases for V and 5 bases for J; bases not matched to a gene: 10. The CDR3 totals 17 residues. Germline loops: CDR1 MGHRA, CDR2 YSYEKL. The CDR3 loop reads CASSQESGQGRRTEAFF. The CDR3 coding sequence is TGCGCCAGCAGCCAAGAGTCGGGACAGGGTCGACGAACTGAAGCTTTCTTT.

This rearrangement joins TRBV6-5 to TRBJ2-7; 9 bases line up with TRBD1. Germline V gene sequence: CDR1 MNHEY, CDR2 SVGAGI. The trim removed 2 bases at V and 6 bases at J, leaving 8 bases unmatched. The CDR3 length is 15 residues. CDR3 bases: TGTGCCAGCAGTTACGGGCCTAGGGACAGGGTCGAGCAGTACTTC. It yields the protein CASSYGPRDRVEQYF.

The CDR3 region has the DNA TGTGCTAGTGGCTCCCTCGGACAGGCCTCCTATAATTCACCCCTCCACTTT. Protein sequence: CASGSLGQASYNSPLHF. This chain uses TRBV12-5 with TRBJ1-6; TRBD1 agrees at 7 bases. CDR1 and CDR2 (germline): LGHNT, FRNRAP. V was pared by 6 bases and J by 0 bases, with 8 bases of the junction left unmatched. This CDR3 comprises 17 residues.

Of note for this clone: One end of the junction is discordant with germline, which a read error may explain. The chain uses TRBV7-8 and TRBJ1-1, with D maybe TRBD1 (6 bases). This CDR3 is built from 15 residues. Germline values: CDR1 SGHVS, CDR2 FQNEAQ. The CDR3 DNA is TGTGCCAGCAGCCTGGAAGGGGGAGCCCACACAGAAGCTTTCTTT. Protein: CASSLEGGAHTEAFF. Combining the CDR3 with reference TRBV7-8 and TRBJ1-1 gives the whole variable domain GAGVSQSPRYKVAKRGQDVALRCDPISGHVSLFWYQQALGQGPEFLTYFQNEAQLDKSGLPSDRFFAERPEGSVSTLKIQRTQQEDSAVYLCASSLEGGAHTEAFFGQGTRLTVV.

V is TRBV19 and J is TRBJ1-6; D may be TRBD1 (5 bases). Looked up from germline, CDR1 is LNHDA and CDR2 is SQIVND (reference sequence). V lost 5 bases, J lost 10 bases, and 21 bases lay in between. The CDR3 has 16 residues. The CDR3 DNA sequence: TGTGCCAGTAGTGCCACCTGGGGGAGGCTGGGCTCACCCCTCCACTTT. It encodes CASSATWGRLGSPLHF. The variable domain in full, with the rest retrieved from reference TRBV19 and TRBJ1-6, is DGGITQSPKYLFRKEGQNVTLSCEQNLNHDAMYWYRQDPGQGLRLIYYSQIVNDFQKGDIAEGYSVSREKKESFPLTVTSAQKNPTAFYLCASSATWGRLGSPLHFGNGTRLTVT.

The genes are TRBV19 and TRBJ2-3; TRBD2 is a possible D gene (6 bases). The CDR3 sequence is 18 residues long. Per germline, CDR1 LNHDA and CDR2 SQIVND (reference sequence). V was pared by 0 bases and J by 5 bases, with 21 bases between. CDR3 loop: CASSIDAFAGRGEDTQYF. DNA of the CDR3: TGTGCCAGTAGTATAGATGCGTTCGCGGGGCGAGGTGAAGATACGCAGTATTTT.